This T cell receptor (beta chain) was identified in a study of blood T cell repertoires in COVID-19. The overall study: Spain, Italy and the United States supplied samples that represented acute and convalescent COVID-19. Sources were T cells, B-cell-depleted T cells, or PBMCs; the material itself was cDNA or gDNA.

Per the study methods: The assay estimated nucleated cells by amplifying reference gene primers. The repertoire was sequenced with immunoSEQ multiplex PCR; TCRdb's copy has only in-frame clones and lacks some. V and J calls and clone size are those listed in that table; D and trimming were worked out from the DNA. The profile shows over 150,000 clones, roughly 90% of them singletons. V shed 4 bases and J shed 7 bases, with 11 bases lying between them. CDR1 and CDR2 (germline): SGHAT, FQNNGV. The CDR3 has 14 amino acids. The rearrangement links TRBV11-2 to TRBJ1-6, with TRBD1 as a possible D gene (6 bases). Sequenced sample: peripheral blood. This TCR was sampled from a woman in her sixties who had recovered from COVID-19. In DNA, the CDR3 is TGTGCCAGCAGCTCATTGACAGGCAATTCACCCCTCCACTTT. Amino acids: CASSSLTGNSPLHF.